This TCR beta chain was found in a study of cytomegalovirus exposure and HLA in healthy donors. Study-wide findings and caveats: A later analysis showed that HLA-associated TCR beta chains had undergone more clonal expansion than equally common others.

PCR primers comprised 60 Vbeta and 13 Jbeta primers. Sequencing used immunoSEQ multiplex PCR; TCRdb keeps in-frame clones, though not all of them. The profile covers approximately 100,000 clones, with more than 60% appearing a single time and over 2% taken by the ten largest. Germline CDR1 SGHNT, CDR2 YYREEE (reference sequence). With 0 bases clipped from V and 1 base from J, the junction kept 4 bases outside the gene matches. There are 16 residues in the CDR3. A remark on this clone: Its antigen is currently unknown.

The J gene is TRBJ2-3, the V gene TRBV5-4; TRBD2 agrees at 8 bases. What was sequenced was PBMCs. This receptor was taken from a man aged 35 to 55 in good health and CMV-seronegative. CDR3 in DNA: TGTGCCAGCAGCTTGGATTTGCGGGGGGGCACAGATACGCAGTATTTT. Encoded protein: CASSLDLRGGTDTQYF. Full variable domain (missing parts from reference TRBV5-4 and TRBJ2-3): ETGVTQSPTHLIKTRGQQVTLRCSSQSGHNTVSWYQQALGQGPQFIFQYYREEENGRGNFPPRFSGLQFPNYSSELNVNALELDDSALYLCASSLDLRGGTDTQYFGPGTRLTVL.